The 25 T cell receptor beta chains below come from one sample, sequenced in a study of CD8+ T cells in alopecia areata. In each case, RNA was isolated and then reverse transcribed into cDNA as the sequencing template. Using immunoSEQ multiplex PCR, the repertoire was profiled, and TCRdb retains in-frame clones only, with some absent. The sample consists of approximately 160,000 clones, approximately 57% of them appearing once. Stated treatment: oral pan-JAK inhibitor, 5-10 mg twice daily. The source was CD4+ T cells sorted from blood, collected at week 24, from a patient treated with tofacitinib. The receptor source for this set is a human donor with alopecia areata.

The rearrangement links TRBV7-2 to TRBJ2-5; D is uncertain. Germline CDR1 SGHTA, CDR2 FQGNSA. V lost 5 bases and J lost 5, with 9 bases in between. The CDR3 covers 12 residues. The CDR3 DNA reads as TGTGCCAGCAGCGCGCTTCTGGAGACCCAGTACTTC. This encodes CASSALLETQYF.

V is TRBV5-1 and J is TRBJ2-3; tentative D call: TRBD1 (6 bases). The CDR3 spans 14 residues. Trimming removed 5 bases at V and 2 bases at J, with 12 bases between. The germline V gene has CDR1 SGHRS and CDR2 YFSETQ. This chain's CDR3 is CASRLTGDTDTQYF. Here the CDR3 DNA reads TGCGCCAGCAGACTGACAGGCGACACAGATACGCAGTATTTT.

CDR3 nucleotide sequence: TGTGCCAGCAGCTCTACCGGACGACTGTTTTTT. This encodes CASSSTGRLFF. The rearrangement links TRBV5-6 to TRBJ1-4, with D hard to call. This CDR3 region has 11 residues. Trimming took 3 bases from V and 13 from J, leaving 10 bases between them. The germline V gene encodes CDR1 SGHDT and CDR2 YYEEEE.

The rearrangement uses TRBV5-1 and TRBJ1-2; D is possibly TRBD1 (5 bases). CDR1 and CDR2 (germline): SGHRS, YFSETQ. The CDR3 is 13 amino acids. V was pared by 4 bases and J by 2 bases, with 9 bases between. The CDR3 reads CASSVDRNYGYTF. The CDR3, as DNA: TGCGCCAGCAGCGTAGACAGAAACTATGGCTACACCTTC. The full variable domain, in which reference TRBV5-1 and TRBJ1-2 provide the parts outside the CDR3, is KAGVTQTPRYLIKTRGQQVTLSCSPISGHRSVSWYQQTPGQGLQFLFEYFSETQRNKGNFPGRFSGRQFSNSRSEMNVSTLELGDSALYLCASSVDRNYGYTFGSGTRLTVV.

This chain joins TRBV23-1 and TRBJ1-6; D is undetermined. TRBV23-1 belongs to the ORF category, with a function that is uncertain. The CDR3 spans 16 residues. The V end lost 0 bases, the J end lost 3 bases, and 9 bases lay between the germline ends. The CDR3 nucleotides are TGCGCCAGCAGTCAATCGCAAGGATTCTATAATTCACCCCTCCACTTT. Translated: CASSQSQGFYNSPLHF.

In DNA form, the CDR3 reads TGCAGCGTTGGGAACAGAGGGTACGAGCAGTACTTC. Its translation is CSVGNRGYEQYF. The V and J genes are TRBV29-1 and TRBJ2-7; D is possibly TRBD2 (5 bases). The CDR3 is 12 residues long. From germline, CDR1 is SQVTM and CDR2 ANQGSEA. The V end was cut by 4 bases, the J end by 4 bases, with 11 bases between.

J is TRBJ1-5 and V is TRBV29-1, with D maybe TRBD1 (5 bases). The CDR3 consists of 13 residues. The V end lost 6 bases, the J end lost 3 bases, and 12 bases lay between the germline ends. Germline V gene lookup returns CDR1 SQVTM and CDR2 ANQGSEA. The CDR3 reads CSVKTDYNQPQHF. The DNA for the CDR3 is TGCAGCGTGAAGACAGACTACAATCAGCCCCAGCATTTT.

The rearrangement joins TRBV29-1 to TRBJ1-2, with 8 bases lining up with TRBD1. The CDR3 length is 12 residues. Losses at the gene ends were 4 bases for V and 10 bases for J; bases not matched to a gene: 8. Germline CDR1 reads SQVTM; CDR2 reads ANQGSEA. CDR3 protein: CSVVDRGFFYTF. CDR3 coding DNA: TGCAGCGTTGTAGACAGGGGCTTCTTCTACACCTTC.

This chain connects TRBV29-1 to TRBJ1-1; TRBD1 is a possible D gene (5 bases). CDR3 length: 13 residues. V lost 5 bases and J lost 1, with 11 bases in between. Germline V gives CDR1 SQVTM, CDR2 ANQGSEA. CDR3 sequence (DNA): TGCAGCGTTCGGACAAGTGGGAACACTGAAGCTTTCTTT. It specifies CSVRTSGNTEAFF.

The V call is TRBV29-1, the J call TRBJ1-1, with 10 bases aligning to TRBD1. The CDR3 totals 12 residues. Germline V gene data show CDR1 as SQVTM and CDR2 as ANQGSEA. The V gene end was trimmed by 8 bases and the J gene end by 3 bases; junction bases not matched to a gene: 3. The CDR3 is CSTGQGDTEAFF. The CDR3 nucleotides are TGCAGCACTGGACAGGGGGACACTGAAGCTTTCTTT.

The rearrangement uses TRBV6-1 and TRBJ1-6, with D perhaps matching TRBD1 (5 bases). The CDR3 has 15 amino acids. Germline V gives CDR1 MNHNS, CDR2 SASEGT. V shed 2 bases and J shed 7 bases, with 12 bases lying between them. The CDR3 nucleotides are TGTGCCAGCAGTGAAAGTCGGGCAGGGAATTCACCCCTCCACTTT. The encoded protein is CASSESRAGNSPLHF.

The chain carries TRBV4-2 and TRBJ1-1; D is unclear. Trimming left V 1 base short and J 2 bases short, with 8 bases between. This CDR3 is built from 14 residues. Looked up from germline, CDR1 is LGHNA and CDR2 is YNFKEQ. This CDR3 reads CASSQGFGNTEAFF. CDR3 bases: TGTGCCAGCAGCCAAGGTTTCGGAAACACTGAAGCTTTCTTT.

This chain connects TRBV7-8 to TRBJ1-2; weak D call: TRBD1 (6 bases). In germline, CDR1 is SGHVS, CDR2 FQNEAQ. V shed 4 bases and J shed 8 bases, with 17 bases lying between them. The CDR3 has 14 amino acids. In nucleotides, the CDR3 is TGTGCCAGCAGCTCAGGGCAGGGGCGGGGAGGCTACACCTTC. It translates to CASSSGQGRGGYTF.

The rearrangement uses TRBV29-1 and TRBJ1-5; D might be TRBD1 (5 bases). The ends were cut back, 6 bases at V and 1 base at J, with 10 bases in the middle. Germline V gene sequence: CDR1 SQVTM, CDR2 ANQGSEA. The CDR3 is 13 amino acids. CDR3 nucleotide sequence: TGCAGCGTGGGGTGGGACAGCAATCAGCCCCAGCATTTT. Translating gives CSVGWDSNQPQHF.

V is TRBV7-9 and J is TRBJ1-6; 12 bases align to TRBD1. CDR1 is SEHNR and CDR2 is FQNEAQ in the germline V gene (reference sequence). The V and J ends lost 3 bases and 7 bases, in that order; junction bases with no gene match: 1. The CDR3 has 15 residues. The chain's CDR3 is CASSLGQGANSPLHF. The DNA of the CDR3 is TGTGCCAGCAGCTTGGGACAGGGGGCCAATTCACCCCTCCACTTT. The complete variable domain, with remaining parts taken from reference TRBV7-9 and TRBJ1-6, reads DTGVSQNPRHKITKRGQNVTFRCDPISEHNRLYWYRQTLGQGPEFLTYFQNEAQLEKSRLLSDRFSAERPKGSFSTLEIQRTEQGDSAMYLCASSLGQGANSPLHFGNGTRLTVT.

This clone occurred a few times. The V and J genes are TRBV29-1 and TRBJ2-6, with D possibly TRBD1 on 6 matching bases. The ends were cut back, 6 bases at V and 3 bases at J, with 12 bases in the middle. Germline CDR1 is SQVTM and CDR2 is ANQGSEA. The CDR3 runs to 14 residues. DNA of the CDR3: TGCAGCGTCGCTCAGGGGAGTGGGGCCAACGTCCTGACTTTC. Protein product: CSVAQGSGANVLTF.

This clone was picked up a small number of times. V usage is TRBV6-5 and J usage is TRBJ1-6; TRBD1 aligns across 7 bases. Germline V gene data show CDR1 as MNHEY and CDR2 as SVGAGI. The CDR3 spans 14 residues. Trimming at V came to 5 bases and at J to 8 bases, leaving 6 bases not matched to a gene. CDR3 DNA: TGTGCCAGCAGTGATGCAGGGGGGGATTCACCCCTCCACTTT. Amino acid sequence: CASSDAGGDSPLHF.

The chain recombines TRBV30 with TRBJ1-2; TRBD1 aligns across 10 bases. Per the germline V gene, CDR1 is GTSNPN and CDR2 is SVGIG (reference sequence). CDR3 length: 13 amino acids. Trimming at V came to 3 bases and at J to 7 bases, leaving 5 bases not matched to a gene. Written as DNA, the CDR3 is TGTGCCTGGAGCGGGACAGGGGTCGCTGGCTACACCTTC. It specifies CAWSGTGVAGYTF. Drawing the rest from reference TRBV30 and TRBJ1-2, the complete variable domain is SQTIHQWPATLVQPVGSPLSLECTVEGTSNPNLYWYRQAAGRGLQLLFYSVGIGQISSEVPQNLSASRPQDRQFILSSKKLLLSDSGFYLCAWSGTGVAGYTFGSGTRLTVV.

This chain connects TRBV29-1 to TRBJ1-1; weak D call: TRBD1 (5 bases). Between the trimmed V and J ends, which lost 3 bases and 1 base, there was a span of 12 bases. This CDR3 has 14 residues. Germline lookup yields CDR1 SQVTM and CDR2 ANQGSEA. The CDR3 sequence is CSVERGLTNTEAFF. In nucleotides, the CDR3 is TGCAGCGTTGAGAGGGGACTGACGAACACTGAAGCTTTCTTT. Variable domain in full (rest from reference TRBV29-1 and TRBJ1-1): SAVISQKPSRDICQRGTSLTIQCQVDSQVTMMFWYRQQPGQSLTLIATANQGSEATYESGFVIDKFPISRPNLTFSTLTVSNMSPEDSSIYLCSVERGLTNTEAFFGQGTRLTVV.

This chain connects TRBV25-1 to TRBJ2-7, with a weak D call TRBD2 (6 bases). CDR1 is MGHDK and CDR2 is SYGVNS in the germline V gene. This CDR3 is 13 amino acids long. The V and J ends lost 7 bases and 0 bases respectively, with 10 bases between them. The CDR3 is CASTGVVSYEQYF. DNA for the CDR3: TGTGCCAGCACGGGGGTCGTCTCCTACGAGCAGTACTTC.

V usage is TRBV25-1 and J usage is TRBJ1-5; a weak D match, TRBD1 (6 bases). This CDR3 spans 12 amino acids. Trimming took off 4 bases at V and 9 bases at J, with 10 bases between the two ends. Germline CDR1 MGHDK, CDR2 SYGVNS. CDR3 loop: CASSGGAGPQHF. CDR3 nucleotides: TGTGCCAGCAGTGGGGGGGCAGGGCCCCAGCATTTT.

This CDR3 reads CAWRPNRYEQYF. The CDR3, as DNA: TGTGCCTGGAGACCCAATCGCTACGAGCAGTACTTC. The rearrangement uses TRBV30 and TRBJ2-7; D is ambiguous. The CDR3 is 12 residues long. Trimming removed 3 bases at V and 3 bases at J, with 9 bases between. Germline CDR1 GTSNPN, CDR2 SVGIG (reference sequence).

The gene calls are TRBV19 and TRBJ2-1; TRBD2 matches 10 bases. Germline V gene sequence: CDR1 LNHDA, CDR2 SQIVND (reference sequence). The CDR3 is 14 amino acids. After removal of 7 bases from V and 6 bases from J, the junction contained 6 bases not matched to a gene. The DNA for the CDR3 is TGTGCCAGTAACGGCCCTAGCGGGGGCAATGAGCAGTTCTTC. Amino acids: CASNGPSGGNEQFF.

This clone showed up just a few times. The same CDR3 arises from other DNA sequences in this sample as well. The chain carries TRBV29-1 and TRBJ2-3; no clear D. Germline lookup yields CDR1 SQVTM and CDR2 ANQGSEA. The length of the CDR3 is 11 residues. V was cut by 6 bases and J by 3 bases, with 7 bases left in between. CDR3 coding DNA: TGCAGCGTCGGACGGACAGATACGCAGTATTTT. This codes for CSVGRTDTQYF.

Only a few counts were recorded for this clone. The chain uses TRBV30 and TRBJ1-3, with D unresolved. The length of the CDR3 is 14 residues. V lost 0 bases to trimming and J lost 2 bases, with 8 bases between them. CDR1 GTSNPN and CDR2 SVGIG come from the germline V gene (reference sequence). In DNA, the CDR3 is TGTGCCTGGAGTGTAATGCTCGCTGGAAACACCATATATTTT. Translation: CAWSVMLAGNTIYF.